These T cell receptor beta chains were read from a single sample in a study of blood T cell repertoires in COVID-19. TCRdb keeps only in-frame clones here, not all; method: immunoSEQ multiplex PCR. The sample consists of 64,000 or so clones, approximately 82% of them appearing once. The sequencing input was peripheral blood. These receptors originate from a man older than 75 with acute or convalescent COVID-19. CDR3s include the opening cysteine and the closing phenylalanine or tryptophan. Each record gives: J gene, clone size, D gene, V gene, CDR3 protein, CDR3 DNA. D genes are given only for firm matches. Only some rows state a clone size, as once, few, many or a class for expanded clones.

j_call: TRBJ2-6; clone_size: -; d_call: -; v_call: TRBV5-1; cdr3_aa: CASSSAGSGANVLTF; cdr3_nt: TGCGCCAGCAGCTCCGCAGGCTCTGGGGCCAACGTCCTGACTTTC
j_call: TRBJ2-1; clone_size: -; d_call: TRBD2; v_call: TRBV7-2; cdr3_aa: CASSLEGLPYNEQFF; cdr3_nt: TGTGCCAGCAGCTTAGAGGGACTACCCTACAATGAGCAGTTCTTC
j_call: TRBJ2-3; clone_size: -; d_call: TRBD1; v_call: TRBV19; cdr3_aa: CASTRGTGRVDTQYF; cdr3_nt: TGTGCCAGTACACGCGGGACAGGGCGGGTAGATACGCAGTATTTT
j_call: TRBJ2-7; clone_size: few; d_call: -; v_call: TRBV5-6; cdr3_aa: CASSLVTGSAYEQYF; cdr3_nt: TGTGCCAGCAGCTTGGTAACAGGATCTGCCTACGAGCAGTACTTC
j_call: TRBJ2-4; clone_size: -; d_call: TRBD2; v_call: TRBV5-1; cdr3_aa: CASSLASGTSGVAKNIQYF; cdr3_nt: TGCGCCAGCAGCTTGGCCAGCGGGACTAGCGGAGTAGCCAAAAACATTCAGTACTTC
j_call: TRBJ2-5; clone_size: -; d_call: TRBD1; v_call: TRBV5-1; cdr3_aa: CASSSETGGTGETQYF; cdr3_nt: TGCGCCAGCAGCTCCGAAACAGGGGGTACGGGCGAGACCCAGTACTTC
j_call: TRBJ2-5; clone_size: -; d_call: TRBD2; v_call: TRBV5-1; cdr3_aa: CASSLDSGGYRETQYF; cdr3_nt: TGCGCCAGCAGCTTGGATAGCGGGGGGTACCGGGAGACCCAGTACTTC
j_call: TRBJ2-7; clone_size: -; d_call: TRBD1; v_call: TRBV6-5; cdr3_aa: CASSKPGQGIHEQYF; cdr3_nt: TGTGCCAGCAGTAAGCCGGGACAGGGCATCCACGAGCAGTACTTC
j_call: TRBJ2-7; clone_size: once; d_call: TRBD1; v_call: TRBV6-1; cdr3_aa: CASRSTGTGSYEQYF; cdr3_nt: TGTGCCAGCAGGAGTACCGGGACAGGGAGCTACGAGCAGTACTTC
j_call: TRBJ2-5; clone_size: -; d_call: TRBD1; v_call: TRBV2; cdr3_aa: CASSRGTGGQETQYF; cdr3_nt: TGTGCCAGCAGTAGGGGGACAGGGGGCCAGGAGACCCAGTACTTC
j_call: TRBJ1-2; clone_size: -; d_call: -; v_call: TRBV20-1; cdr3_aa: CSASQRGSYGYTF; cdr3_nt: TGCAGTGCTAGTCAAAGGGGCAGCTATGGCTACACCTTC
j_call: TRBJ2-7; clone_size: -; d_call: TRBD2; v_call: TRBV19; cdr3_aa: CASSIGGSGAPEQYF; cdr3_nt: TGTGCCAGTAGTATCGGGGGTAGCGGGGCACCCGAGCAGTACTTC
j_call: TRBJ2-1; clone_size: -; d_call: TRBD2; v_call: TRBV4-2; cdr3_aa: CASSQDLSSGRRGEQFF; cdr3_nt: TGTGCCAGCAGCCAAGATTTATCTAGCGGGAGACGTGGTGAGCAGTTCTTC
j_call: TRBJ2-7; clone_size: -; d_call: -; v_call: TRBV6-5; cdr3_aa: CASGYGSSYEQYF; cdr3_nt: TGTGCCAGCGGATACGGGAGCTCCTACGAGCAGTACTTC